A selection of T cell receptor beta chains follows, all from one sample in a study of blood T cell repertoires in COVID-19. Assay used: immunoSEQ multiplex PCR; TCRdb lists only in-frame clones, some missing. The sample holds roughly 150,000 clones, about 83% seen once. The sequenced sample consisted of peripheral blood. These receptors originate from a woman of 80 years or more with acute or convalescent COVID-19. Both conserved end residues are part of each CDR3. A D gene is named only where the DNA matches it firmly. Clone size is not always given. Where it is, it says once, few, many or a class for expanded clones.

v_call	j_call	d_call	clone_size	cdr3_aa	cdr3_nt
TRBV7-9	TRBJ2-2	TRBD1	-	CASSSGTGNTGELFF	TGTGCCAGCAGCTCCGGGACAGGGAACACCGGGGAGCTGTTTTTT
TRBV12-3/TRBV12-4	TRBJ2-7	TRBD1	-	CASSFRGPYEQYF	TGTGCCAGCAGTTTCAGGGGGCCCTACGAGCAGTACTTC
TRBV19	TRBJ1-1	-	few	CASSDTQNTEAFF	TGTGCCAGTAGTGACACCCAGAACACTGAAGCTTTCTTT
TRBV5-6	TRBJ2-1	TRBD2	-	CASSLNERGILYNEQFF	TGTGCCAGCAGCTTGAACGAGCGGGGGATCCTCTACAATGAGCAGTTCTTC
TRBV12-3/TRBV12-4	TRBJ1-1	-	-	CASSLWRTEAFF	TGTGCCAGCAGTTTGTGGAGGACTGAAGCTTTCTTT
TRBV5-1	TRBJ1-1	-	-	CASLKERGSTEAFF	TGCGCCAGCCTAAAAGAGCGGGGTTCTACTGAAGCTTTCTTT
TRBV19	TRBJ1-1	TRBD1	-	CASRTRQGTEAFF	TGTGCCAGTAGAACTCGACAGGGGACTGAAGCTTTCTTT
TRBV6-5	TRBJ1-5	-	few	CASSRTGRNQPQHF	TGTGCCAGCAGTCGTACAGGGCGTAATCAGCCCCAGCATTTT
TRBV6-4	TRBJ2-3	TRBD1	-	CASSDGTGDTDTQYF	TGTGCCAGCAGTGATGGGACAGGAGACACAGATACGCAGTATTTT
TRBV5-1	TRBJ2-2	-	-	CASSSTGTSTGELFF	TGCGCCAGCAGTTCAACCGGGACATCCACCGGGGAGCTGTTTTTT
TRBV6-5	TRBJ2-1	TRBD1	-	CAIQGAWNEQFF	TGTGCCATACAGGGGGCATGGAATGAGCAGTTCTTC
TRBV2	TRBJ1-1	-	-	CASRGRGDFRNTEAFF	TGTGCCAGCAGGGGCAGGGGAGATTTTCGGAACACTGAAGCTTTCTTT
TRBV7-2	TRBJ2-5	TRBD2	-	CASSLAIAGGQETQYF	TGTGCCAGCAGCTTAGCGATAGCGGGAGGACAAGAGACCCAGTACTTC
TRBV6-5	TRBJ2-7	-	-	CASRNTGAGEQYF	TGTGCCAGCAGGAATACAGGGGCGGGGGAGCAGTACTTC
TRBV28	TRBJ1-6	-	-	CASSTTGLGSPLHF	TGTGCCAGCAGTACGACAGGATTAGGTTCACCCCTCCACTTT
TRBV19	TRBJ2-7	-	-	CASAARVAYEQYF	TGTGCCAGCGCCGCGAGGGTGGCCTACGAGCAGTACTTC
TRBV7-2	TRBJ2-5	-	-	CASSLESVQETQYF	TGTGCCAGCAGCTTAGAATCCGTCCAAGAGACCCAGTACTTC
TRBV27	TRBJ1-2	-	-	CASSLPGKGYTF	TGTGCCAGCAGTTTACCGGGGAAGGGCTACACCTTC
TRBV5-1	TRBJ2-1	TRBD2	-	CASSLMAGAVNNEQFF	TGCGCCAGCAGCTTAATGGCGGGAGCTGTTAACAATGAGCAGTTCTTC
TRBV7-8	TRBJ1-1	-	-	CASSLGANTEAFF	TGTGCCAGCAGCTTAGGGGCTAACACTGAAGCTTTCTTT
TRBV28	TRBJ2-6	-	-	CASRRPGGANVLTF	TGTGCCAGCAGGCGGCCCGGCGGGGCCAACGTCCTGACTTTC
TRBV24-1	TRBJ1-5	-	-	CAPEGTPQPQHF	TGTGCCCCCGAGGGTACACCTCAGCCCCAGCATTTT
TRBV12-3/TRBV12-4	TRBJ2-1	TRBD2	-	CASRTSGYNEQFF	TGTGCCAGCAGAACTAGCGGATACAATGAGCAGTTCTTC
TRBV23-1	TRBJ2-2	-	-	CASSQSWPNTGELFF	TGCGCCAGCAGTCAATCTTGGCCTAACACCGGGGAGCTGTTTTTT
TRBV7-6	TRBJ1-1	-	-	CASSLALGEWGGNTEAFF	TGTGCCAGCAGCTTAGCGCTAGGGGAATGGGGGGGGAACACTGAAGCTTTCTTT
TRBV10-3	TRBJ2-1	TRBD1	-	CAISGTGGDVNEQFF	TGTGCCATCAGTGGGACAGGGGGCGATGTAAATGAGCAGTTCTTC